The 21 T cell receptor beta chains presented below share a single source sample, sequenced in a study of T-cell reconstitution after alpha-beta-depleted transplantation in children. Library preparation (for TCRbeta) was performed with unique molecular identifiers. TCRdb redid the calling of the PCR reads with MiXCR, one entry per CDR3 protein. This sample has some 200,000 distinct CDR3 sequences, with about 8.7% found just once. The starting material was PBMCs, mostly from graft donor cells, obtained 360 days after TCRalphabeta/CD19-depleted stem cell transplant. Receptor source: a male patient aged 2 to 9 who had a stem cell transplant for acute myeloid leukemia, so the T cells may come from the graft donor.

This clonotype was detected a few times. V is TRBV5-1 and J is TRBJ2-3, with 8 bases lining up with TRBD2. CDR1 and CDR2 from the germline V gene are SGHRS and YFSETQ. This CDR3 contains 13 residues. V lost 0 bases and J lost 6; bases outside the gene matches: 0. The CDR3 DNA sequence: TGCGCCAGCAGCTTGGAGCGGGAGGATACGCAGTATTTT. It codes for CASSLEREDTQYF.

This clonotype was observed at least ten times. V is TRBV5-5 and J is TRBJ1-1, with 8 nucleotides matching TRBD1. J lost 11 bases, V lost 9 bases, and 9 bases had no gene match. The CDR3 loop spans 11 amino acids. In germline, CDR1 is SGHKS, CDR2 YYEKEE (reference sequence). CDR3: CATDRGGEAFF. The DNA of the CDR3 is TGTGCCACAGACAGGGGCGGAGAGGCTTTCTTT.

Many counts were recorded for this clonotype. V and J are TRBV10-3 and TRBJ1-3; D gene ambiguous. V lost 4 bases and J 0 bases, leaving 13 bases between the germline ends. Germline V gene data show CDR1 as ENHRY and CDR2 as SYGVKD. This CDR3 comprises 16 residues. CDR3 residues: CAISGTAHLSGNTIYF. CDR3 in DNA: TGTGCCATCAGTGGGACCGCTCACCTCTCTGGAAACACCATATATTTT.

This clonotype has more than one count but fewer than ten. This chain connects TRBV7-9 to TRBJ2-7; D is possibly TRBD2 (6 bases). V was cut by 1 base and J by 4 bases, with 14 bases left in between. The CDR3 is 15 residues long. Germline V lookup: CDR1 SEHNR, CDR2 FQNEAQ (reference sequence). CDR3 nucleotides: TGTGCCAGCAGCTTAGGGAGGGCCCTCGGGTACGAGCAGTACTTC. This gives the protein CASSLGRALGYEQYF.

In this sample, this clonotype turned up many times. The CDR3 sequence is CSARGRGAGELFF. In DNA form, the CDR3 reads TGCAGTGCTAGAGGGCGCGGGGCCGGGGAGCTGTTTTTT. The V and J genes are TRBV20-1 and TRBJ2-2; possible D gene TRBD2, 6 bases. Germline assignment: CDR1 DFQATT and CDR2 SNEGSKA (reference sequence). This CDR3 has 13 amino acids. Trimming cost V 1 base and J 6 bases, with 9 bases left between them.

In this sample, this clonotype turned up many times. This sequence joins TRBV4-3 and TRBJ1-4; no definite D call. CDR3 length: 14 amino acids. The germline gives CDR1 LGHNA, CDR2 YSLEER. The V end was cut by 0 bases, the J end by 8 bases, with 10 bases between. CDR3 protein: CASSQEDRGEKLFF. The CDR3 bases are TGCGCCAGCAGCCAAGAGGACCGCGGCGAAAAACTGTTTTTT.

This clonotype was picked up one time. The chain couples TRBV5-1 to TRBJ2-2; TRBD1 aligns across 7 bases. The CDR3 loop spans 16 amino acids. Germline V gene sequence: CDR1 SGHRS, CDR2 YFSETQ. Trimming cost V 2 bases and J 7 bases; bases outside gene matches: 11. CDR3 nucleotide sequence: TGCGCCAGCAGCTTTCGACAGGGCGAGACGGGCGGGGAGCTGTTTTTT. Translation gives CASSFRQGETGGELFF.

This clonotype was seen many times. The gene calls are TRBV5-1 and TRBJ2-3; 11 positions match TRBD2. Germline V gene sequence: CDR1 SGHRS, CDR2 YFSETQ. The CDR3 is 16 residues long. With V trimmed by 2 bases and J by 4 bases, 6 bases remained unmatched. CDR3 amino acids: CASSFAFSGGADTQYF. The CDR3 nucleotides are TGCGCCAGCAGCTTCGCCTTTAGCGGGGGGGCAGATACGCAGTATTTT.

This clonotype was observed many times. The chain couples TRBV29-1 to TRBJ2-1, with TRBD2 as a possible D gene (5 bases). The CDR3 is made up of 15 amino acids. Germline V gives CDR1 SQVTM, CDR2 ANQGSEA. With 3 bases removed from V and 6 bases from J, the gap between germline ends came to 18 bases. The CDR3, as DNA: TGCAGCGTTGAGAGGGTCAAGCATAGGAGCAATGAGCAGTTCTTC. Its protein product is CSVERVKHRSNEQFF.

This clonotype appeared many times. The CDR3 region is CSVERGGSNYGYTF. CDR3 nucleotides: TGCAGCGTAGAACGCGGGGGATCCAACTATGGCTACACCTTC. The chain is built from TRBV29-1 and TRBJ1-2, with D possibly TRBD1 on 5 matching bases. CDR1 is SQVTM and CDR2 is ANQGSEA in the germline V gene. The CDR3 loop spans 14 amino acids. V was pared by 6 bases and J by 2 bases, with 16 bases between. The variable domain in full, completed from reference TRBV29-1 and TRBJ1-2, reads SAVISQKPSRDICQRGTSLTIQCQVDSQVTMMFWYRQQPGQSLTLIATANQGSEATYESGFVIDKFPISRPNLTFSTLTVSNMSPEDSSIYLCSVERGGSNYGYTFGSGTRLTVV.

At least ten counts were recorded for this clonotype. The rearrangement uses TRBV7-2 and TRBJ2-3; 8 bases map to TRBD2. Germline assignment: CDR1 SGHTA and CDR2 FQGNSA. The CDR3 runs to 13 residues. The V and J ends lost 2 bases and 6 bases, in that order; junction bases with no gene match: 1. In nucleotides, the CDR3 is TGTGCCAGCAGCTTACGCGGGAGGGATACGCAGTATTTT. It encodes CASSLRGRDTQYF.

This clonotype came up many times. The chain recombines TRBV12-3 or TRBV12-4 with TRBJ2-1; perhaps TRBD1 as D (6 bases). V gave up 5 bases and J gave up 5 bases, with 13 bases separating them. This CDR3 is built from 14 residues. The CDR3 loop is CASSTDRFHNEQFF. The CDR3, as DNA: TGTGCCAGCAGTACCGACAGGTTCCACAATGAGCAGTTCTTC.

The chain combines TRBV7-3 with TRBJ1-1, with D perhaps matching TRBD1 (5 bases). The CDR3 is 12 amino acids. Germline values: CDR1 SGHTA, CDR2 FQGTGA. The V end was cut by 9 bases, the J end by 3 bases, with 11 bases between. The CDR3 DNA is TGTGCCAGTGGGTCAGGGTACACTGAAGCTTTCTTT. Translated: CASGSGYTEAFF. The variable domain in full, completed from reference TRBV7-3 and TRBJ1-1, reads GAGVSQTPSNKVTEKGKYVELRCDPISGHTALYWYRQSLGQGPEFLIYFQGTGAADDSGLPNDRFFAVRPEGSVSTLKIQRTERGDSAVYLCASGSGYTEAFFGQGTRLTVV.

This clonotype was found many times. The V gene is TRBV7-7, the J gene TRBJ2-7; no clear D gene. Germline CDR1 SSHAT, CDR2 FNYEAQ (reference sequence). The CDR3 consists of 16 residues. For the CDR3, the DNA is TGTGCTAGCAGCTTAATTGCCAGACAAAGCTCCTACGAGCAGTACGTC. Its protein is CASSLIARQSSYEQYV.

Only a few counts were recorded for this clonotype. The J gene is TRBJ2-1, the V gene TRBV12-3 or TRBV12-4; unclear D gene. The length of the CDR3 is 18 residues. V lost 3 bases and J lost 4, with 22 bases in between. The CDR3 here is CASSLAPEADRRYNEQFF. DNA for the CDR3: TGTGCCAGCAGTTTGGCCCCAGAGGCGGATCGTCGATACAATGAGCAGTTCTTC.

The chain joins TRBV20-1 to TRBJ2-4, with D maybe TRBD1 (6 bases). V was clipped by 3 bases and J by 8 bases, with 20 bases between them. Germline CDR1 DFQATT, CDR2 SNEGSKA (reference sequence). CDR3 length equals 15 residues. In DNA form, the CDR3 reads TGCAGTGCTAGTAAGGGGGAAGGGGTGTTAGACATTCAGTACTTC. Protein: CSASKGEGVLDIQYF.

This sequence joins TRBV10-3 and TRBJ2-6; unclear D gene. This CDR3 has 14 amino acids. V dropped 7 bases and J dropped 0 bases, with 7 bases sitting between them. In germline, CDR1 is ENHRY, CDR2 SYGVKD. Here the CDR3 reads CAITPSSGANVLTF. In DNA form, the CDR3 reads TGTGCCATCACCCCTTCCTCTGGGGCCAACGTCCTGACTTTC.

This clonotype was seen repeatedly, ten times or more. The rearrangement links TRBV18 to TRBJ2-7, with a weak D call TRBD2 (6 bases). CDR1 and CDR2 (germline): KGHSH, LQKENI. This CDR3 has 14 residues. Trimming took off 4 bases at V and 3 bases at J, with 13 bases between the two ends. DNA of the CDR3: TGTGCCAGCTCACGCGATTTGGAGGGCTACGAGCAGTACGTC. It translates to CASSRDLEGYEQYV.

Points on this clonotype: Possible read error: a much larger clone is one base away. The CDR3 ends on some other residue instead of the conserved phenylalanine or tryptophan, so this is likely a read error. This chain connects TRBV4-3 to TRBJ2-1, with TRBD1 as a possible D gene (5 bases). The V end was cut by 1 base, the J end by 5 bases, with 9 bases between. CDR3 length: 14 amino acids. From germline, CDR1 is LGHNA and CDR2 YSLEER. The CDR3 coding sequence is TGCGCCAGCAGCCAAGGCCGCAGGGACAATGAGCAGTTCCTC. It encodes CASSQGRRDNEQFL.

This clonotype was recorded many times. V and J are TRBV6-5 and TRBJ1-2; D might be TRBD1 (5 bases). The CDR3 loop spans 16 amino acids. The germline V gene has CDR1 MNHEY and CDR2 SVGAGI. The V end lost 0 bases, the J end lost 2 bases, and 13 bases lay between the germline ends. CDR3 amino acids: CASSYSRRGSNYGYTF. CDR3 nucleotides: TGTGCCAGCAGTTACTCGCGGAGGGGTTCCAACTATGGCTACACCTTC.

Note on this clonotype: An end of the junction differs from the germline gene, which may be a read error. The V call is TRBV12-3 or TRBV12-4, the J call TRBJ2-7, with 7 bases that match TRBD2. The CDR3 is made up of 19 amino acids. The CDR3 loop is CACSSKTSNGLEPKPGEYF. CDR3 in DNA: TGTGCCTGCAGTTCGAAGACATCTAATGGACTAGAGCCAAAGCCGGGGGAGTACTTC.